These 12 T cell receptor beta chains were all obtained from the same sample, sequenced in a study of identical twins. One entry per CDR3 protein results from TCRdb running MiXCR on the 5' RACE reads. Counted here are 200,000 to 250,000 distinct CDR3 sequences, roughly 7% occurring once; the ten biggest clones make up roughly 3.7%. This sample was also put to use in a study of yellow fever vaccine responses in identical twins.

Sequenced: memory (CD45RO+) T cells sorted from blood. Source of these receptors: a woman between 18 and 29 years old in good health.

This clonotype was seen at least ten times. The chain has TRBV7-8 and TRBJ2-1; 9 nucleotides match TRBD2. Germline-derived CDR1 and CDR2 are SGHVS and FQNEAQ. The CDR3 is made up of 17 amino acids. J lost 6 bases, V lost 5 bases, and 14 bases had no gene match. CDR3: CASSARIAGAVRNEQFF. The DNA for the CDR3 is TGTGCCAGCAGCGCCCGGATAGCGGGGGCCGTTCGCAATGAGCAGTTCTTC.

Turning to this clonotype: Germline and junction disagree at one end, which may indicate a read error. V and J are TRBV20-1 and TRBJ2-3; TRBD2 aligns across 7 bases. The germline V gene has CDR1 DFQATT and CDR2 SNEGSKA (reference sequence). This CDR3 is 17 amino acids long. This chain's CDR3 is CCARDMVGRAFTDTQYF. Here the CDR3 DNA reads TGCTGTGCTAGAGATATGGTAGGGAGGGCCTTTACAGATACGCAGTATTTT.

This clonotype was picked up many times. This sequence joins TRBV5-1 and TRBJ1-1; D not certain. Germline assignment: CDR1 SGHRS and CDR2 YFSETQ. The CDR3 sequence is 15 residues long. Trimming removed 4 bases at V and 2 bases at J, with 15 bases between. The CDR3 DNA reads as TGCGCCAGCAGCCGGGAGGACCCGAGAAACACTGAAGCTTTCTTT. Its translation is CASSREDPRNTEAFF. The whole variable domain, filled in from reference TRBV5-1 and TRBJ1-1, reads KAGVTQTPRYLIKTRGQQVTLSCSPISGHRSVSWYQQTPGQGLQFLFEYFSETQRNKGNFPGRFSGRQFSNSRSEMNVSTLELGDSALYLCASSREDPRNTEAFFGQGTRLTVV.

This clonotype was seen many times. The genes are TRBV5-1 and TRBJ2-3; D not resolved. The ends were cut back, 0 bases at V and 3 bases at J, with 8 bases in the middle. The CDR3 contains 14 residues. Germline V gene sequence: CDR1 SGHRS, CDR2 YFSETQ. CDR3 sequence: CASSLERVTDTQYF. DNA for the CDR3: TGCGCCAGCAGCTTGGAGCGAGTTACAGATACGCAGTATTTT.

A few counts support this clonotype. This sequence joins TRBV5-1 and TRBJ2-1; no reliable D call. This CDR3 has 16 residues. Trimming removed 4 bases from V and 0 bases from J, with 14 bases in between. The germline CDR1 and CDR2 sequences are SGHRS and YFSETQ. Here the CDR3 reads CASSRNVGSSYNEQFF. CDR3 bases: TGCGCCAGCAGCCGAAACGTGGGAAGCTCCTACAATGAGCAGTTCTTC.

In this sample, this clonotype turned up a few times. The CDR3 nucleotides read TGTGCCAGCGCCCGAGCCAGGGACAGTATCACTGAAGCTTTCTTT. It yields the protein CASARARDSITEAFF. The chain uses TRBV6-1 and TRBJ1-1; TRBD1 matches at 7 bases. V lost 8 bases to trimming and J lost 4 bases; unmatched junction nucleotides: 13. The CDR3 loop spans 15 amino acids. Germline CDR1 MNHNS, CDR2 SASEGT.

V is TRBV28 and J is TRBJ2-7; no clear D. V was cut by 6 bases and J by 2 bases, with 11 bases left in between. CDR3 length equals 13 residues. Germline V gene sequence: CDR1 MDHEN, CDR2 SYDVKM. The CDR3 DNA reads as TGTGCCAGCAGGACCCGGGCCCCCTACGAGCAGTACTTC. This encodes CASRTRAPYEQYF. Full variable domain (remainder filled in from reference TRBV28 and TRBJ2-7): DVKVTQSSRYLVKRTGEKVFLECVQDMDHENMFWYRQDPGLGLRLIYFSYDVKMKEKGDIPEGYSVSREKKERFSLILESASTNQTSMYLCASRTRAPYEQYFGPGTRLTVT.

The rearrangement joins TRBV11-3 to TRBJ2-1, with D perhaps TRBD1 or TRBD2 (5 bases each). V was shortened by 5 bases and J by 1 base, with 15 bases between the two germline ends. The germline V gene encodes CDR1 SGHNT and CDR2 YENEEA. This CDR3 comprises 16 residues. This chain's CDR3 is CASSQPGRGSYNEQFF. CDR3 in DNA: TGTGCCAGCAGCCAGCCAGGGAGAGGGTCCTACAATGAGCAGTTCTTC.

The chain combines TRBV28 with TRBJ1-1; D perhaps matches TRBD1 (5 bases). V was clipped by 5 bases and J by 5 bases, with 12 bases between them. CDR3 length: 13 residues. Germline lookup yields CDR1 MDHEN and CDR2 SYDVKM. CDR3: CASSTRRETEAFF. In DNA, the CDR3 is TGTGCCAGCAGTACCCGCAGGGAAACTGAAGCTTTCTTT.

This clonotype appeared a few times. V is TRBV11-2 and J is TRBJ2-3; D is perhaps TRBD2 (7 bases). The germline V gene encodes CDR1 SGHAT and CDR2 FQNNGV. V shed 5 bases and J shed 2 bases, with 17 bases lying between them. This CDR3 comprises 16 residues. CDR3: CASSLMGAGVTDTQYF. The DNA for the CDR3 is TGTGCCAGCAGCCTGATGGGGGCGGGAGTCACAGATACGCAGTATTTT. Complete variable domain (other parts from reference TRBV11-2 and TRBJ2-3): EAGVAQSPRYKIIEKRQSVAFWCNPISGHATLYWYQQILGQGPKLLIQFQNNGVVDDSQLPKDRFSAERLKGVDSTLKIQPAKLEDSAVYLCASSLMGAGVTDTQYFGPGTRLTVL.

This clonotype showed up many times. The J gene is TRBJ1-5, the V gene TRBV28; D is possibly TRBD1 (5 bases). The CDR3 runs to 14 residues. With 10 bases removed from V and 10 bases from J, the gap between germline ends came to 23 bases. Germline CDR1 MDHEN, CDR2 SYDVKM. The CDR3 region is CATKGAEGSRPQHF. The CDR3, as DNA: TGTGCCACCAAAGGGGCGGAGGGTTCGCGACCCCAGCATTTT. The full variable domain, with the rest looked up from reference TRBV28 and TRBJ1-5, is DVKVTQSSRYLVKRTGEKVFLECVQDMDHENMFWYRQDPGLGLRLIYFSYDVKMKEKGDIPEGYSVSREKKERFSLILESASTNQTSMYLCATKGAEGSRPQHFGDGTRLSIL.

The V call is TRBV29-1, the J call TRBJ1-1; no firm D call. Trimming cost V 6 bases and J 0 bases, with 8 bases left between them. The CDR3 loop spans 12 amino acids. CDR1 and CDR2 (germline): SQVTM, ANQGSEA. As DNA, the CDR3 is TGCAGCGTCGACCCAATGAACACTGAAGCTTTCTTT. It encodes CSVDPMNTEAFF.